Below, one TCR beta chain is given with its context. These data belong to a study of blood T cell repertoires in COVID-19. Study-level background: The analysed material was cDNA or gDNA that came from T cells, B-cell-depleted T cells, or PBMCs.

Per the germline V gene, CDR1 is MDHEN and CDR2 is SYDVKM. V shed 6 bases and J 5 bases; nucleotides not matched to a gene: 6. The CDR3 consists of 13 residues. Profiled with immunoSEQ multiplex PCR; TCRdb holds only in-frame clones, not every one. This table has tens of thousands of clones, about nine tenths appearing once. Specimen: peripheral blood. The rearrangement uses TRBV28 and TRBJ1-1, with TRBD1 matching over 7 bases. The sequence came from a woman older than 75 with acute or convalescent COVID-19. In nucleotides, the CDR3 is TGTGCCAGCAGCACGACAGGGAGGACTGAAGCTTTCTTT. Translated, it gives CASSTTGRTEAFF.